These T cell receptor beta chains were read from a single sample in a study of response to subunit inactivated influenza vaccine. TCRdb reprocessed the RT-PCR reads via MiXCR and lists one record per CDR3 protein. This sample has almost 250,000 distinct CDR3 sequences, with 10% to 15% found just once. The sequencing used non-naive T cells sorted from PBMCs, collected approximately 15 days before vaccination. The receptors here all came from a man between 50 and 59 years old who received an inactivated influenza vaccine. CDR3s include the opening cysteine and the closing phenylalanine or tryptophan. D genes are given only for firm matches. Expanded clones are given a class, and other clones once, few, many or no size at all.

J gene	clone size	V gene	D gene	CDR3 DNA	CDR3 protein
TRBJ1-6	many	TRBV29-1	TRBD1	TGCAGCGCCAGCCTGGGACAGGGCACCCTCCACTTT	CSASLGQGTLHF
TRBJ2-3	many	TRBV9	.	TGTGCCAGCAGCGTAGATCAGGGGAAGACGCAGTATTTT	CASSVDQGKTQYF
TRBJ2-2	.	TRBV27	.	TGTGCCAGCAGTTTACTAGTGACCGGTACCGGGGAGCTGTTTTTT	CASSLLVTGTGELFF
TRBJ2-1	many	TRBV6-5	TRBD2	TGTGCCAGCAGTTACTCGGGTAGCGGGGTGACGGAGCAGTTCTTC	CASSYSGSGVTEQFF
TRBJ2-1	few	TRBV27	TRBD1	TGTGCCAGCAGTTTATTTTTGGGACAGGGGAACTACAATGAGCAGTTCTTC	CASSLFLGQGNYNEQFF
TRBJ2-6	.	TRBV5-6	.	TGTGCCATCGGCCCCGGGCTCCTGGGCTCTGGGGCCAACGTCCTGACTTTC	CAIGPGLLGSGANVLTF
TRBJ1-5	few	TRBV28	.	TGTGCCAGCAGTTGGGGGGGTCAGCCCCAGCATTTT	CASSWGGQPQHF
TRBJ1-5	many	TRBV29-1	.	TGCAGCGTTAGCGACGGCACGGGGCCCCAGCATTTT	CSVSDGTGPQHF
TRBJ1-1	many	TRBV12-3/TRBV12-4	TRBD1	TGTGCCAGCAGAGGGACAGGGGAAAACACTGAAGCTTTCTTT	CASRGTGENTEAFF
TRBJ2-1	few	TRBV6-2/TRBV6-3	TRBD2	TGTGCGAGCACTGGTAGCGGGACCTACAATGAGCAGTTCTTC	CASTGSGTYNEQFF
TRBJ1-5	many	TRBV7-8	.	TGTGCCAGCAGCTTAGCAGGACTGAAGCCCCAGCATTTT	CASSLAGLKPQHF
TRBJ2-2	many	TRBV5-5	.	TGTGCCAGCAGCTTGCACCTACCTCCCGCGGGGGAGCTGTTTTTT	CASSLHLPPAGELFF
TRBJ2-2	.	TRBV7-6	TRBD1	TGTGCCAGCAGCTTGGGGACAGGGGCCGGGGAGCTGTTTTTT	CASSLGTGAGELFF
TRBJ2-2	.	TRBV20-1	TRBD2	TGCAGTGCCTTGGGGGGGGTGGCGAACACCGGGGAGCTGTTTTTT	CSALGGVANTGELFF
TRBJ2-3	few	TRBV6-5	TRBD2	TGTGCCAGCAGTTACGGCGGGAGCTTACGCACAGATACGCAGTATTTT	CASSYGGSLRTDTQYF
TRBJ1-5	many	TRBV12-3/TRBV12-4	.	TGTGCCAGCAGTTTAAACAGAAATCAGCCCCAGCATTTT	CASSLNRNQPQHF
TRBJ1-5	.	TRBV27	.	TGTGCCAGCAGTCAACTCGGGACATCCGCTTGGCATTTT	CASSQLGTSAWHF
TRBJ2-5	.	TRBV18	TRBD1	TGTGCCAGCTCACCTACCGGGACAGGGATCGGGGAGACCCAGTACTTC	CASSPTGTGIGETQYF
TRBJ1-5	few	TRBV6-5	TRBD1	TGTGCCAGCAGTTTCTTGACAGGGATGCAACGGAGCAATCAGCCCCAGCATTTT	CASSFLTGMQRSNQPQHF
TRBJ2-7	few	TRBV7-2	.	TGTGCCAGCAGCTTAGGAAAACGGGGGGCTTACGAGCAGTACTTC	CASSLGKRGAYEQYF
TRBJ2-7	.	TRBV14	.	TGTTCCAGCAGCCAAGATCGAGCTTTTTTCCGGGAGCAGTACTTC	CSSSQDRAFFREQYF
TRBJ2-2	.	TRBV18	TRBD1	TGTGCCAGCTCACGTACAGGGGACACCGGGGAGCTGTTTTTT	CASSRTGDTGELFF
TRBJ2-5	few	TRBV4-2	TRBD2	TGTGCCAGCAGCCCAAACGCGGGGGGCCCGGGGGAGACCCAGTACTTC	CASSPNAGGPGETQYF
TRBJ2-2	once	TRBV15	.	TGTGCCACCAGCGGAGCCTCGGGCCTCAGGAGCGGGGAGCTGTTTTTT	CATSGASGLRSGELFF
TRBJ2-1	few	TRBV7-6	.	TGTGCCAGCAGCTCCGGCGGCTACAATGAGCAGTTCTTC	CASSSGGYNEQFF
TRBJ1-5	many	TRBV12-3/TRBV12-4	.	TGTGCCAGCAGTTCCCCGACAATCAGCAATCAGCCCCAGCATTTT	CASSSPTISNQPQHF